These 5 T cell receptor beta chains originate from one sample sequenced in a study of T cell responses to AZD1222 COVID-19 vaccine. Sequencing was performed with immunoSEQ multiplex PCR; in TCRdb, only in-frame clones are kept and a portion is missing. The sample shows more than 95,000 clones, over 75% of them seen only once. The input for sequencing was peripheral blood, taken on day 0 of AZD1222 vaccination. These receptor sequences come from an adult in good health.

V usage is TRBV7-8 and J usage is TRBJ2-7; possibly TRBD1 for D (7 bases). This CDR3 comprises 15 residues. V was pared by 5 bases and J by 7 bases, with 21 bases between. Germline lookup yields CDR1 SGHVS and CDR2 FQNEAQ. In DNA, the CDR3 is TGTGCCAGCAGCAAAAACAGGGGAGGTAGGACTGAGCAGTACTTC. As protein: CASSKNRGGRTEQYF.

The chain combines TRBV5-5 with TRBJ1-6; 7 nucleotides agree with TRBD1. Germline V gene data show CDR1 as SGHKS and CDR2 as YYEKEE (reference sequence). The CDR3 is 18 amino acids. The V gene end was trimmed by 1 base and the J gene end by 6 bases; junction bases not matched to a gene: 13. CDR3 nucleotides: TGTGCCAGCAGCTTGTTGGGTAGGGGGCGCGATGCTAATTCACCCCTCCACTTT. It encodes CASSLLGRGRDANSPLHF. The entire variable domain, with the rest obtained from reference TRBV5-5 and TRBJ1-6, is as follows: DAGVTQSPTHLIKTRGQQVTLRCSPISGHKSVSWYQQVLGQGPQFIFQYYEKEERGRGNFPDRFSARQFPNYSSELNVNALLLGDSALYLCASSLLGRGRDANSPLHFGNGTRLTVT.

V gene TRBV11-3 combines with J gene TRBJ2-1, with 8 bases fitting TRBD1. The CDR3 sequence is 15 residues long. The ends lost 1 base at V and 3 bases at J; junction bases unmatched: 2. Germline CDR1 reads SGHNT; CDR2 reads YENEEA. The CDR3, as DNA: TGTGCCAGCAGCTTAGCAGGGGGCGTCTACAATGAGCAGTTCTTC. This translates into CASSLAGGVYNEQFF.

J is TRBJ2-2 and V is TRBV3-1 (or the pseudogene TRBV3-2); D is possibly TRBD1 (5 bases). The CDR3 spans 15 residues. Germline V gene data show CDR1 as LGHDT and CDR2 as YNNKEL (reference sequence). Trimming took 5 bases from V and 2 from J, leaving 12 bases between them. CDR3 nucleotide sequence: TGTGCCAGCAGCTTTAGGACAATAAACACCGGGGAGCTGTTTTTT. Its translation: CASSFRTINTGELFF.

The chain has TRBV18 and TRBJ1-1; no clear D gene. From germline, CDR1 is KGHSH and CDR2 LQKENI. Between the trimmed V and J ends, which lost 1 base and 0 bases, there was a span of 6 bases. This CDR3 has 14 amino acids. CDR3 amino acids: CASSPQVVNTEAFF. The CDR3 DNA reads as TGTGCCAGCTCACCACAGGTTGTGAACACTGAAGCTTTCTTT.